Listed here are 21 T cell receptor beta chains from one sample, sequenced in a study of T cells in Graves' hyperthyroidism and ophthalmopathy. The TCR beta CDR3 regions underwent amplification using RNA transcripts as the source. A set of HTBI primers served as the primers for a first-round RT-PCR of the TCR CDR3. TCRdb analysed the multiplex PCR reads with MiXCR anew, one entry per CDR3 protein. This sample has 640,000 or so distinct CDR3 sequences, with 12% to 15% found just once. Sequencing was carried out using blood. The receptors were sampled from a woman aged 18-35 years with Graves' ophthalmopathy.

With regard to this clonotype: Just one base apart from a much larger clone, this may be a read error. The chain joins TRBV3-1 to TRBJ2-7; TRBD1 agrees at 9 bases. The J call may be in error: the DNA end matches TRBJ2-1 better. The CDR3 has 16 residues. Germline values: CDR1 LGHDT, CDR2 YNNKEL (reference sequence). The CDR3 region is CASSQYKGQGSYEQFF. The CDR3 bases are TGTGCCAGCAGCCAATACAAGGGACAGGGCTCCTACGAGCAGTTCTTC.

V and J are TRBV7-9 and TRBJ2-1; 9 positions match TRBD1. The CDR3 spans 14 residues. Germline loops: CDR1 SEHNR, CDR2 FQNEAQ (reference sequence). The trim removed 3 bases at V and 8 bases at J, leaving 5 bases unmatched. DNA of the CDR3: TGTGCCAGCAGCTTGGGACAGGGTGGGGATGAGCAGTTCTTC. This translates into CASSLGQGGDEQFF.

This clonotype showed up many times. The chain couples TRBV6-1 to TRBJ2-3; the D is unclear. This CDR3 has 16 amino acids. Germline V lookup: CDR1 MNHNS, CDR2 SASEGT. The V end was cut by 3 bases, the J end by 2 bases, with 15 bases between. In DNA form, the CDR3 reads TGTGCCAGCAGTGAGTTAGCAATCTCTGACACAGATACGCAGTATTTT. Its protein is CASSELAISDTDTQYF.

This clonotype has ten or more counts. This chain links TRBV28 with TRBJ2-7; 14 bases fit TRBD2. The CDR3 extends over 15 amino acids. Losses at the gene ends were 4 bases for V and 5 bases for J; bases not matched to a gene: 4. Germline CDR1 reads MDHEN; CDR2 reads SYDVKM. CDR3 sequence (DNA): TGTGCCAGCAGTTATGGGACTAGCGGGAGACACGAGCAGTACTTC. The encoded protein is CASSYGTSGRHEQYF. Supplemented by reference TRBV28 and TRBJ2-7, the full variable domain reads DVKVTQSSRYLVKRTGEKVFLECVQDMDHENMFWYRQDPGLGLRLIYFSYDVKMKEKGDIPEGYSVSREKKERFSLILESASTNQTSMYLCASSYGTSGRHEQYFGPGTRLTVT.

Many counts were recorded for this clonotype. V is TRBV27 and J is TRBJ2-7, with TRBD1 identical over 8 bases. Germline V gives CDR1 MNHEY, CDR2 SMNVEV (reference sequence). This CDR3 region has 15 residues. Germline trimming cut 2 bases from V and 3 bases from J; bases unmatched to any gene: 6. The chain's CDR3 is CASSLDQGARYEQYF. The DNA of the CDR3 is TGTGCCAGCAGTTTAGACCAGGGGGCGCGCTACGAGCAGTACTTC.

This clonotype was observed many times. This chain joins TRBV20-1 and TRBJ2-2, with D hard to call. Germline V CDR1 and CDR2: DFQATT, SNEGSKA (reference sequence). The CDR3 consists of 14 residues. The germline V and J ends were trimmed by 5 bases and 5 bases, with 15 bases remaining between them. For the CDR3, the DNA is TGCAGTGCTGAATTGCGCACTGGGACCGGGGAGCTGTTTTTT. Protein: CSAELRTGTGELFF.

This clonotype was observed many times. V usage is TRBV7-6 and J usage is TRBJ2-1; 7 bases line up with TRBD1. This CDR3 spans 15 amino acids. The V and J ends lost 5 bases and 6 bases, in that order; junction bases with no gene match: 10. In germline, CDR1 is SGHVS, CDR2 FNYEAQ. The CDR3 protein is CASSKDRESLNEQFF. CDR3 nucleotide sequence: TGTGCCAGCAGCAAAGACAGGGAGTCCCTCAATGAGCAGTTCTTC.

This clonotype was detected many times. This sequence joins TRBV7-9 and TRBJ2-7, with 13 bases aligning to TRBD2. CDR1 is SEHNR and CDR2 is FQNEAQ in the germline V gene (reference sequence). V lost 3 bases, J lost 3 bases, and 11 bases stayed unmatched. There are 18 residues in the CDR3. The CDR3 bases are TGTGCCAGCAGCTTCGAACACCGGGGACTAGCGGGAATCTACGAGCAGTACTTC. Its protein product is CASSFEHRGLAGIYEQYF.

This clonotype was recorded many times. The J gene is TRBJ1-5, the V gene TRBV6-1, with D perhaps matching TRBD1 (6 bases). Trimming took 8 bases from V and 1 from J, leaving 18 bases between them. The length of the CDR3 is 16 residues. Germline CDR1 and CDR2: MNHNS and SASEGT. CDR3: CASEPAGASSNQPQHF. Written as DNA, the CDR3 is TGTGCCAGCGAGCCTGCGGGGGCTTCAAGCAATCAGCCCCAGCATTTT.

This clonotype was found many times. The V call is TRBV19, the J call TRBJ2-1; TRBD2 matches at 7 bases. CDR1 is LNHDA and CDR2 is SQIVND in the germline V gene (reference sequence). The CDR3 extends over 12 amino acids. Trimming at V came to 2 bases and at J to 8 bases, leaving 0 bases not matched to a gene. In DNA form, the CDR3 reads TGTGCCAGTAGTATACGGGGGGATGAGCAGTTCTTC. Protein: CASSIRGDEQFF.

Ten or more counts support this clonotype. The CDR3 sequence: CAISDIGGYQPQHF. CDR3 sequence (DNA): TGTGCCATCAGTGACATTGGCGGTTATCAGCCCCAGCATTTT. The J gene is TRBJ1-5, the V gene TRBV10-3; D unresolved. V was cut by 3 bases and J by 5 bases, with 11 bases left in between. Germline lookup yields CDR1 ENHRY and CDR2 SYGVKD. This CDR3 is built from 14 residues.

Ten or more counts support this clonotype. The genes are TRBV6-2 or TRBV6-3 and TRBJ2-7, with a weak D call TRBD2 (5 bases). CDR3 size: 16 residues. Germline V gene data show CDR1 as MNHEY and CDR2 as SVGEGT. V gave up 4 bases and J gave up 6 bases, with 22 bases separating them. CDR3 protein: CASSSVTSQRTLEQYF. The DNA for the CDR3 is TGTGCCAGCAGTTCCGTGACTTCTCAAAGGACTCTCGAGCAGTACTTC.

The sample holds many counts of this clonotype. The chain couples TRBV29-1 to TRBJ1-3; possible D gene TRBD1, 5 bases. Germline CDR1 is SQVTM and CDR2 is ANQGSEA. V was shortened by 3 bases and J by 0 bases, with 12 bases between the two germline ends. The CDR3 is 15 amino acids. Here the CDR3 reads CSVDSSGSSGNTIYF. The DNA for the CDR3 is TGCAGCGTTGATTCGTCAGGGTCCTCTGGAAACACCATATATTTT.

This clonotype was observed at least ten times. The chain couples TRBV28 to TRBJ1-6, with D uncertain. Between the trimmed V and J ends, which lost 6 bases and 10 bases, there was a span of 7 bases. CDR1 MDHEN and CDR2 SYDVKM come from the germline V gene. CDR3 length: 11 residues. The CDR3 region has the DNA TGTGCCAGCAGCTTTGGGTCACCCCTCCACTTT. It translates to CASSFGSPLHF.

CDR3 residues: CASSSQGETGELFF. The CDR3 nucleotides read TGTGCCAGCAGCTCTCAAGGGGAAACCGGGGAGCTGTTTTTT. The chain carries TRBV7-3 and TRBJ2-2; weak D call: TRBD1 (5 bases). This CDR3 spans 14 amino acids. Germline V lookup: CDR1 SGHTA, CDR2 FQGTGA. V was shortened by 4 bases and J by 5 bases, with 11 bases between the two germline ends.

This clonotype was found many times. The chain links TRBV11-3 to TRBJ2-1, with 10 bases matching TRBD2. With V trimmed by 5 bases and J by 2 bases, 9 bases remained unmatched. Germline CDR1 SGHNT, CDR2 YENEEA. The CDR3 has 17 amino acids. CDR3: CASSRTLAGGTYNEQFF. CDR3 DNA sequence: TGTGCCAGCAGCCGAACGTTAGCGGGGGGAACCTACAATGAGCAGTTCTTC.

In its sample, this clonotype was seen many times. The chain couples TRBV2 to TRBJ1-1; D is undetermined. The V end lost 3 bases, the J end lost 5 bases, and 16 bases lay between the germline ends. This CDR3 has 15 amino acids. CDR1 and CDR2 (germline): SNHLY, FYNNEI. CDR3 sequence reads: CASSDPGVLGTEAFF. The CDR3 DNA is TGTGCCAGCAGTGATCCGGGAGTCTTAGGGACTGAAGCTTTCTTT.

The gene calls are TRBV6-1 and TRBJ1-1; D is uncertain. Deletions cut 5 bases from V and 7 bases from J, with 17 bases between. CDR3 size: 14 residues. Germline V CDR1 and CDR2: MNHNS, SASEGT. The CDR3 bases are TGTGCCAGCAGTCCCCAAGGATCGGTCGATGAAGCTTTCTTT. Protein: CASSPQGSVDEAFF.

This clonotype occurred many times. The chain carries TRBV28 and TRBJ1-1, with 9 bases that match TRBD1. J lost 3 bases, V lost 4 bases, and 3 bases had no gene match. Germline-derived CDR1 and CDR2 are MDHEN and SYDVKM. CDR3 length equals 14 residues. The CDR3 here is CASSSTGGHTEAFF. The CDR3 bases are TGTGCCAGCAGTTCTACAGGGGGCCACACTGAAGCTTTCTTT.

V is TRBV18 and J is TRBJ2-7, with D perhaps TRBD1 (5 bases). This CDR3 is 14 amino acids long. V dropped 0 bases and J dropped 0 bases, with 6 bases sitting between them. Germline V gives CDR1 KGHSH, CDR2 LQKENI. The CDR3 DNA reads as TGTGCCAGCTCACCACCGACAGACTCCTACGAGCAGTACTTC. Translating gives CASSPPTDSYEQYF.

This clonotype was detected a few times. V usage is TRBV25-1 and J usage is TRBJ2-7; 10 bases map to TRBD1. V lost 7 bases to trimming and J lost 4 bases; unmatched junction nucleotides: 10. CDR1 MGHDK and CDR2 SYGVNS come from the germline V gene. The CDR3 has 15 residues. In DNA form, the CDR3 reads TGTGCCAGCACTTCGGCGGGACAGGGGTCTTACGAGCAGTACTTC. It specifies CASTSAGQGSYEQYF.